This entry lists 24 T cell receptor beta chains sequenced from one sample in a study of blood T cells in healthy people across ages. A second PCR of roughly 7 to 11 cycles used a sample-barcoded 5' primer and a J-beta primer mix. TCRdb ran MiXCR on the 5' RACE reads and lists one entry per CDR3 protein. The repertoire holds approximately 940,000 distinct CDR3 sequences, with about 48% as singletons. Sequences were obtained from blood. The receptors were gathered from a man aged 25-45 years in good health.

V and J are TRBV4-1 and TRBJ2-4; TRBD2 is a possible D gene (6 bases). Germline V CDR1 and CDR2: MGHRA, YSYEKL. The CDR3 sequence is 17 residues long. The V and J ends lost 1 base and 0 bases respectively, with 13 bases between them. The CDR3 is CASSQVAGTLAKNIQYF. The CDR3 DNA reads TGCGCCAGCAGCCAAGTCGCGGGGACCCTAGCCAAAAACATTCAGTACTTC.

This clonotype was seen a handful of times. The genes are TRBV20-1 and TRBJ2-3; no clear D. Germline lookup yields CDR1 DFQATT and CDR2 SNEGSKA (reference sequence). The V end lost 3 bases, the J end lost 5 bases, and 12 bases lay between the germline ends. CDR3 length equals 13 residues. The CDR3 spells CSASQPPQDTQYF. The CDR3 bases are TGCAGTGCTAGTCAGCCCCCACAAGATACGCAGTATTTT.

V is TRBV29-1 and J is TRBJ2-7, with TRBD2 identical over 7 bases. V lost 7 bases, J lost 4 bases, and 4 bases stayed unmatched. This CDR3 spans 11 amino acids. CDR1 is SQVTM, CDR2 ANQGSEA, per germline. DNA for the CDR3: TGCAGCGGCCGAGCGGGGTACGAGCAGTACTTC. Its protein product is CSGRAGYEQYF.

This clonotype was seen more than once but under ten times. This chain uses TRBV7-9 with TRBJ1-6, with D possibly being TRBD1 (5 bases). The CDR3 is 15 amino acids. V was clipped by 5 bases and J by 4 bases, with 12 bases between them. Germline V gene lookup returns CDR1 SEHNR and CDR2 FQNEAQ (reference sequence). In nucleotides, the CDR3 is TGTGCCAGCAGCCGAGGGACGGAGTATAATTCACCCCTCCACTTT. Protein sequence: CASSRGTEYNSPLHF.

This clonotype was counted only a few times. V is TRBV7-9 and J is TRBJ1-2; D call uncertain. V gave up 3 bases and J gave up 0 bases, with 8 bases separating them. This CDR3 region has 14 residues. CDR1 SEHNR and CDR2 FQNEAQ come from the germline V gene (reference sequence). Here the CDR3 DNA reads TGTGCCAGCAGCTTTAACGGTGCTAACTATGGCTACACCTTC. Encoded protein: CASSFNGANYGYTF.

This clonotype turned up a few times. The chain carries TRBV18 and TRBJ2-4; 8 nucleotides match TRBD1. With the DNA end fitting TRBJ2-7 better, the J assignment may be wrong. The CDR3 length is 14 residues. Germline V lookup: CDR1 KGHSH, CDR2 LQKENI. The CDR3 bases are TGTGCCAGCTCACCACCGCAGGGGGCACGCGAGCAGTACTTC. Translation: CASSPPQGAREQYF.

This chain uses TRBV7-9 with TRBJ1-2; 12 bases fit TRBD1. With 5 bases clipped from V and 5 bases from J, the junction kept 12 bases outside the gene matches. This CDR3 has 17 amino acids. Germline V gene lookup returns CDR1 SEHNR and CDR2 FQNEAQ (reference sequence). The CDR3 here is CASSPGTGGAIWYGYTF. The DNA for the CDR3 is TGTGCCAGCAGCCCTGGGACAGGGGGCGCGATTTGGTATGGCTACACCTTC.

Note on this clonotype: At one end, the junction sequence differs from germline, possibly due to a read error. In nucleotides, the CDR3 is TGTACCAGCAGTAGGACAGGGGAGAATGAGCAGTTCTTC. Its translation is CTSSRTGENEQFF. The chain employs TRBV6-4 and TRBJ2-1, with 9 nucleotides matching TRBD1. CDR1 is MRHNA and CDR2 is SNTAGT in the germline V gene. CDR3 length: 13 amino acids.

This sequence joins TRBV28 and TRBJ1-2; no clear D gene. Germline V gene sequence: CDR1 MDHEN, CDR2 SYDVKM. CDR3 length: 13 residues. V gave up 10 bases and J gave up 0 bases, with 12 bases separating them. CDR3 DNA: TGTGCCACCGGGGAAGGGACTAACTATGGCTACACCTTC. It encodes CATGEGTNYGYTF.

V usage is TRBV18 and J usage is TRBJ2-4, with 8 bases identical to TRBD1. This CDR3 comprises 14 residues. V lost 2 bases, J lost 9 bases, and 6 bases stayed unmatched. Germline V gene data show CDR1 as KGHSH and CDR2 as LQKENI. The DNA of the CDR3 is TGTGCCAGCTCACCAGGGAGACAGGGGTCCATTCAGTACTTC. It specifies CASSPGRQGSIQYF.

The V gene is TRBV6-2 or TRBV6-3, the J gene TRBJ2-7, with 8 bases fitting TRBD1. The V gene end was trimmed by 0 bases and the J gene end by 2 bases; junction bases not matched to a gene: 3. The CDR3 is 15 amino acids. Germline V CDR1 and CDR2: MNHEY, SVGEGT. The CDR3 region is CASSYSSRGPYEQYF. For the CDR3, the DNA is TGTGCCAGCAGTTACTCGAGCAGGGGGCCCTACGAGCAGTACTTC.

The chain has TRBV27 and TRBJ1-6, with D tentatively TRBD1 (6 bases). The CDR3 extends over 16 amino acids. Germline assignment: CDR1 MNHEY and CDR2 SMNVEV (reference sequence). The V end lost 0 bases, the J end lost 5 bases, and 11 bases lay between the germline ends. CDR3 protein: CASSLSGTGNNSPLHF. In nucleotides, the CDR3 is TGTGCCAGCAGTTTATCGGGCACAGGGAATAATTCACCCCTCCACTTT.

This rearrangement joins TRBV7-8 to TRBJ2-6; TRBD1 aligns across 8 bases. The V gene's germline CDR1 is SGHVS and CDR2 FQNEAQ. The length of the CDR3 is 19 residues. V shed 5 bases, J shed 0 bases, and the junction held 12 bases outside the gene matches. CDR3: CASSPGIGTGLSGANVLTF. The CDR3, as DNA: TGTGCCAGCAGCCCGGGAATAGGGACAGGCCTCTCTGGGGCCAACGTCCTGACTTTC.

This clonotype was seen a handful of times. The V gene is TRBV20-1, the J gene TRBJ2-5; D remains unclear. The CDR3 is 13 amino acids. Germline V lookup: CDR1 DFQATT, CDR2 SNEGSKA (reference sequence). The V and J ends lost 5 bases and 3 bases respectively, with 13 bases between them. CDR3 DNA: TGCAGTGCTGAGGAACTGTTCGAAGAGACCCAGTACTTC. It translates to CSAEELFEETQYF.

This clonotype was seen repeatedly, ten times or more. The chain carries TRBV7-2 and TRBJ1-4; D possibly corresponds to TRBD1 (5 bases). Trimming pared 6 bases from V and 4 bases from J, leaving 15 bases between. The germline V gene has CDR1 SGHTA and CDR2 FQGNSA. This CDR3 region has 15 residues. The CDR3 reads CASRDDRGNNEKLFF. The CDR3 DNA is TGTGCCAGCAGAGACGACAGAGGGAATAATGAAAAACTGTTTTTT.

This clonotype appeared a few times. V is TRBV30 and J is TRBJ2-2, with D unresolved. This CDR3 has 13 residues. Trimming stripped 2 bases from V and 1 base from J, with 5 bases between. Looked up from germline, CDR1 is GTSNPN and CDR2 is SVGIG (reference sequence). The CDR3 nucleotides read TGTGCCTGGAGTCGATTGAACACCGGGGAGCTGTTTTTT. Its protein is CAWSRLNTGELFF.

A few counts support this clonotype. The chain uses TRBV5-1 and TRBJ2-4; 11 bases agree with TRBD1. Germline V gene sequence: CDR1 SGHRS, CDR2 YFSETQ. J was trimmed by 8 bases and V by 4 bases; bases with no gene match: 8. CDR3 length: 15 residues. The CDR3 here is CASSADRGQVDIQYF. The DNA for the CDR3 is TGCGCCAGCAGCGCGGACAGGGGGCAGGTAGACATTCAGTACTTC.

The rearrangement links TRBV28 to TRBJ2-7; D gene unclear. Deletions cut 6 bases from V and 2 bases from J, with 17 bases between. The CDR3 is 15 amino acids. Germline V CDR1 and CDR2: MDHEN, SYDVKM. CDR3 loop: CASSLTTFKTYEQYF. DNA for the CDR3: TGTGCCAGCAGCCTGACGACGTTCAAGACCTACGAGCAGTACTTC.

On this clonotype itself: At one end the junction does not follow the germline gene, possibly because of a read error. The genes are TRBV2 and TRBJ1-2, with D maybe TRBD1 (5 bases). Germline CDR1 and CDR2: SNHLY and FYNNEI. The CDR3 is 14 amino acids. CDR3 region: CASREDSSNYGYTF. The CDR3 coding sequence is TGTGCCAGCAGGGAAGACAGCTCTAACTATGGCTACACCTTC.

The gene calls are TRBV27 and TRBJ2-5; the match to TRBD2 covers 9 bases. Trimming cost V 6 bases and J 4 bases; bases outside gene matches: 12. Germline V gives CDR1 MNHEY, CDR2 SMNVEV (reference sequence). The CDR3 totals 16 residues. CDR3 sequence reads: CASSYGPGLAGETQYF. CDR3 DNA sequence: TGTGCCAGCAGCTACGGCCCGGGACTAGCAGGAGAGACCCAGTACTTC.

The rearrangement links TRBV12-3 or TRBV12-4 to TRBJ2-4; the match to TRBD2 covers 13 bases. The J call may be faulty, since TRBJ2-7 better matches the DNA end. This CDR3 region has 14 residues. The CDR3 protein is CASRTSGGPYEQYF. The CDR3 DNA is TGTGCCAGCAGGACTAGCGGGGGGCCCTACGAGCAGTACTTC.

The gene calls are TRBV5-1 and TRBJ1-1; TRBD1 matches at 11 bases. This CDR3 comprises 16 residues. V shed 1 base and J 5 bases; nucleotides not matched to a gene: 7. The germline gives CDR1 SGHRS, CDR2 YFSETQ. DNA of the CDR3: TGCGCCAGCAGCTTGTTGATGGGGACAGGGGGGACTGAAGCTTTCTTT. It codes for CASSLLMGTGGTEAFF.

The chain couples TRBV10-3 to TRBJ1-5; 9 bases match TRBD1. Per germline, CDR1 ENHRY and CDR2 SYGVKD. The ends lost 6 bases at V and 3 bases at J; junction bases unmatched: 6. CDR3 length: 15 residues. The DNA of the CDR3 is TGTGCCATCAGGTCCGGGACAGGGATCAATCAGCCCCAGCATTTT. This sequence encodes CAIRSGTGINQPQHF.

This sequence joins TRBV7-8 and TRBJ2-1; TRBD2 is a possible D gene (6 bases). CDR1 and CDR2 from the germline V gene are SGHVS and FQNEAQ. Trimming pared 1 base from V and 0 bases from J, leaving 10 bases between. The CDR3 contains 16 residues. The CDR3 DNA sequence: TGTGCCAGCAGCTTAGGGGTCGGGGGCTCCTACAATGAGCAGTTCTTC. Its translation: CASSLGVGGSYNEQFF.